These T cell receptor beta chains were read from a single sample in a study of human T cells and chemical hapten exposure. TCRdb independently ran MiXCR on the RACE reads; one entry per CDR3 protein. The sample lists some 200,000 distinct CDR3 sequences, almost 30% occurring once. The specimen was whole blood, collected in connection with sensitization to the hapten diphenylcyclopropenone (DPC). The receptors shown here come from a woman under 40 with alopecia areata. Some clones in this sample may be carry-over from other donors' samples. Each CDR3 is given without its conserved first and last residue. Each record gives: V gene, CDR3 protein.

v_call: TRBV4-1; cdr3_aa: ASSQDRYYGYT
v_call: TRBV6-5; cdr3_aa: ASSYGRRIGPEAF
v_call: TRBV6-5; cdr3_aa: ASSYLGGEGEQF
v_call: TRBV9; cdr3_aa: ASSPRGQNTEAF
v_call: TRBV28; cdr3_aa: ASSLGEAQY
v_call: TRBV6-2/TRBV6-3; cdr3_aa: ASSFTGTHTQY
v_call: TRBV4-2; cdr3_aa: ASSQGGARGIDTDTQY
v_call: TRBV10-3; cdr3_aa: AISGGQMNTEAF
v_call: TRBV5-1; cdr3_aa: ASSLGNNYEQY
v_call: TRBV7-2; cdr3_aa: ASSLQGNQPQH
v_call: TRBV11-2; cdr3_aa: ASSLEQGAYNEQF
v_call: TRBV29-1; cdr3_aa: SAGPRTGEAF
v_call: TRBV3-1; cdr3_aa: ASSPQGTLLYNEQF
v_call: TRBV25-1; cdr3_aa: ASSEAGGSYNEQF
v_call: TRBV2; cdr3_aa: ASSRLKEKLF
v_call: TRBV19; cdr3_aa: ASRATGSKNEQY
v_call: TRBV7-9; cdr3_aa: ASCHWESSYNEQF
v_call: TRBV27; cdr3_aa: ASSTLSGVPTDTQY
v_call: TRBV5-1; cdr3_aa: ASSLVSEEKLF
v_call: TRBV29-1; cdr3_aa: SVTSWTASGIGHSYEQY
v_call: TRBV2; cdr3_aa: ASDWADGELF
v_call: TRBV9; cdr3_aa: ASSVDRGGLGYT
v_call: TRBV5-5; cdr3_aa: ASSFIVGGTGELF
v_call: TRBV20-1; cdr3_aa: SASSGGANQPQH
v_call: TRBV20-1; cdr3_aa: SARDGGQNEKLF
v_call: TRBV6-2/TRBV6-3; cdr3_aa: ASRKRGETQY
v_call: TRBV7-2; cdr3_aa: ASSLFTGGRNSPLH
v_call: TRBV10-3; cdr3_aa: AISDSGSLSYEQY
v_call: TRBV10-3; cdr3_aa: AISPGTFPSSYNEQF
v_call: TRBV3-1; cdr3_aa: ASSPSERESPLH
v_call: TRBV7-9; cdr3_aa: ASSIGGGEQY
v_call: TRBV29-1; cdr3_aa: SVGQRVNTGELF
v_call: TRBV28; cdr3_aa: AGRAGTGVTSPQH
v_call: TRBV6-5; cdr3_aa: ASSQTSGGYERQY
v_call: TRBV27; cdr3_aa: ASSTLTDTQY
v_call: TRBV3-1; cdr3_aa: ASSQVSRGETEAF
v_call: TRBV6-2/TRBV6-3; cdr3_aa: ASSYPEPYNEQF
v_call: TRBV3-1; cdr3_aa: ASSRLSTSGRGSEQF
v_call: TRBV25-1; cdr3_aa: ASSESAYEQY
v_call: TRBV5-1; cdr3_aa: ASSLDRGFFDEQY
v_call: TRBV12-3/TRBV12-4; cdr3_aa: ASSPGHWQDTQY
v_call: TRBV29-1; cdr3_aa: SVVIVQGGYEQY
v_call: TRBV29-1; cdr3_aa: SVVPKTDTQY
v_call: TRBV28; cdr3_aa: ASSRDRVMFEAF
v_call: TRBV5-5; cdr3_aa: ASSLDMNEQY
v_call: TRBV6-5; cdr3_aa: ASSYTGTAVRAF
v_call: TRBV29-1; cdr3_aa: SVGGGRGHSYEQY
v_call: TRBV20-1; cdr3_aa: SARDTTGSYGYT